The 9 T cell receptor beta chains listed next were all sequenced from one sample in a study of CD8 T cells in Susac syndrome. Reverse transcription of about 0.5 to 1 ug RNA used random hexamers. MiXCR was run by TCRdb on the immunoSEQ multiplex PCR reads, yielding one entry per CDR3 protein. The sample lists some 130,000 distinct CDR3 sequences, 85% to 95% occurring once. The sample taken for sequencing was CD8+ T cells from PBMCs. The source is a human donor with Susac syndrome.

The rearrangement links TRBV4-1 to TRBJ1-5, with D unresolved. This CDR3 spans 13 amino acids. V shed 0 bases and J shed 4 bases, with 4 bases lying between them. CDR1 is MGHRA and CDR2 is YSYEKL in the germline V gene. The CDR3 nucleotides are TGCGCCAGCAGCCAAGATGGGAATCAGCCCCAGCATTTT. Its translation: CASSQDGNQPQHF.

The chain joins TRBV11-3 to TRBJ1-1, with TRBD1 as a possible D gene (6 bases). CDR3 length equals 16 residues. Trimming took 1 base from V and 1 from J, leaving 13 bases between them. CDR1 SGHNT and CDR2 YENEEA come from the germline V gene. CDR3 sequence reads: CASSLVGRGPNTEAFF. The CDR3 DNA reads as TGTGCCAGCAGCTTAGTTGGCAGGGGTCCGAACACTGAAGCTTTCTTT.

The chain combines TRBV11-2 with TRBJ2-5; 8 positions match TRBD1. Germline V gene lookup returns CDR1 SGHAT and CDR2 FQNNGV. V was pared by 8 bases and J by 5 bases, with 19 bases of the junction left unmatched. CDR3 length: 17 amino acids. The CDR3 nucleotides are TGTGCCAGCCTTAAAACCGGGACAGGTCGCAAGTGGGAGACCCAGTACTTC. Its translation: CASLKTGTGRKWETQYF.

V and J are TRBV28 and TRBJ2-3, with 10 bases fitting TRBD1. The ends lost 3 bases at V and 6 bases at J; junction bases unmatched: 12. The germline gives CDR1 MDHEN, CDR2 SYDVKM. The CDR3 extends over 17 amino acids. The CDR3 spells CASSFEPWDRGGDTQYF. CDR3 nucleotides: TGTGCCAGCAGTTTTGAGCCCTGGGACAGGGGCGGGGATACGCAGTATTTT.

The V gene is TRBV5-8, the J gene TRBJ1-1, with D perhaps matching TRBD1 (5 bases). This CDR3 is 14 amino acids long. V dropped 5 bases and J dropped 1 base, with 12 bases sitting between them. Germline V gene lookup returns CDR1 SGHTS and CDR2 YDEGEE. The CDR3 region is CASSLQGPNTEAFF. In DNA form, the CDR3 reads TGTGCCAGCAGTCTCCAGGGACCGAACACTGAAGCTTTCTTT.

This chain joins TRBV29-1 and TRBJ1-1; D unresolved. Trimming cost V 7 bases and J 4 bases, with 16 bases left between them. CDR1 SQVTM and CDR2 ANQGSEA come from the germline V gene. This CDR3 has 13 amino acids. In DNA, the CDR3 is TGCAGCGGGACCCTCGCCAGGTCCACTGAAGCTTTCTTT. Its translation is CSGTLARSTEAFF.

This rearrangement joins TRBV20-1 to TRBJ2-1; perhaps TRBD2 as D (5 bases). CDR3 length: 11 amino acids. CDR1 DFQATT and CDR2 SNEGSKA come from the germline V gene (reference sequence). V lost 6 bases and J lost 6, with 9 bases in between. CDR3 sequence: CSAPGFNEQFF. The CDR3 DNA is TGCAGTGCCCCGGGGTTCAATGAGCAGTTCTTC.

The rearrangement links TRBV2 to TRBJ2-3; D remains ambiguous. The V gene's germline CDR1 is SNHLY and CDR2 FYNNEI. The CDR3 runs 16 residues. Trimming shortened V by 4 bases and J by 0 bases, and 14 bases separated the two germline ends. As DNA, the CDR3 is TGTGCCAGCAGTGTCTCCATACCCCCGAGCACAGATACGCAGTATTTT. It translates to CASSVSIPPSTDTQYF.

The V gene is TRBV9, the J gene TRBJ2-7, with a possible D match to TRBD2 (6 bases). V lost 2 bases and J lost 2, with 11 bases in between. Germline V gene sequence: CDR1 SGDLS, CDR2 YYNGEE. The CDR3 has 14 amino acids. The CDR3 DNA follows: TGTGCCAGCAGCGTGGAGCGGGCAACCTACGAGCAGTACTTC. Its translation is CASSVERATYEQYF. The whole variable domain, remainder taken from reference TRBV9 and TRBJ2-7, is DSGVTQTPKHLITATGQRVTLRCSPRSGDLSVYWYQQSLDQGLQFLIQYYNGEERAKGNILERFSAQQFPDLHSELNLSSLELGDSALYFCASSVERATYEQYFGPGTRLTVT.